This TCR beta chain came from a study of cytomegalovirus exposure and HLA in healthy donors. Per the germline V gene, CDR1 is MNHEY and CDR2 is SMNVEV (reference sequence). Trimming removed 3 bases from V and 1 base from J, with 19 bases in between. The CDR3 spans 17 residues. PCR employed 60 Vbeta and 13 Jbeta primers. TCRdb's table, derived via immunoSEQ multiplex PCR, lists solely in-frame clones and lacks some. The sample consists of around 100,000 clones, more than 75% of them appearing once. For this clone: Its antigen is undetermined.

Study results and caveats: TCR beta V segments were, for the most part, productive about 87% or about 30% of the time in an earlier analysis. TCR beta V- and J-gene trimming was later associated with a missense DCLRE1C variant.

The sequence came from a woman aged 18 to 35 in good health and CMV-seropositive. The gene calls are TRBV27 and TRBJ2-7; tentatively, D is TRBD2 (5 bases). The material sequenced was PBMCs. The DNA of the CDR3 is TGTGCCAGCAGTTTTGGCGTCGGCGTAGGAGGTTCCTACGAGCAGTACTTC. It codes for CASSFGVGVGGSYEQYF.